The table lists the clone carrying this TCR beta chain with many counts. Its antigen remains unidentified. This sample is part of a study of T cell repertoires in cytomegalovirus infection. Across the study: Public signatures in TCR beta pointed to CMV infection and matching HLA type.

Each CDR3 protein gets one entry after TCRdb re-called the reads with MiXCR. The sample consists of more than 350,000 distinct CDR3 sequences, under 40% of them appearing once. Overall study results and limits: The response measured ex vivo was dominated by TCR beta clonotypes (HLA-C-restricted and CMV-specific). Cumulated frequencies of public TCR beta families served to identify carriers of CMV plus the relevant HLA.

V lost 1 base and J lost 4, with 7 bases in between. The CDR3 extends over 14 amino acids. The germline gives CDR1 SGHVS, CDR2 FNYEAQ. The source material was PBMCs. The chain links TRBV7-6 to TRBJ2-2; D ambiguous. The TCR was taken from a human donor in good health (CMV status not recorded). Some clones in this sample may be carry-over from other donors' samples. The CDR3 here is CASSLGSGTGELFF. For the CDR3, the DNA is TGTGCCAGCAGCTTAGGATCAGGCACCGGGGAGCTGTTTTTT.